This section outlines one T cell receptor beta chain sequence together with its context. Its cognate antigen has yet to be identified. It has no much larger one-base neighbor in the sample; base qualities were not kept. The listed sequencing device is Illumina HiSeq 2500. Quantitative 5'-RACE with molecular barcodes was used to prepare TCR beta libraries. From the authors' description of their analysis: Disease-linked TCR variants were identified with a new computational method built on a probabilistic model of VDJ rearrangement. In TCRdb, the public reads were trimmed at Q25 with fastp and aligned with MiXCR, with productive beta chains retained. Rows are unified per CDR3 protein, each entry keeping the most common DNA and genes. TCRdb's processing, not the study's, gives the V and J calls here. The sample contains about 800,000 distinct CDR3 sequences, about 10% of them found a single time. Together, the top ten hold roughly 0.51% of the sample.

This sample was taken from a study of CD8 T cells in ankylosing spondylitis (dated by TCRdb to about 2017). Background for the entire study: The study set out to find disease-linked TCR variants by profiling T cell receptor beta repertoires in ankylosing spondylitis patients and healthy donors. The full study cohort comprised roughly 24 ankylosing spondylitis patients and about a hundred healthy donors. Peripheral blood samples were taken, and synovial fluid was additionally collected from ankylosing spondylitis patients. Overall study results and their limits: Blood from ankylosing spondylitis patients appeared to be characterized by a TCR beta motif composed of about eight highly homologous amino acid variants. Significant enrichment of the disease-linked clones was reported in matched synovial fluid samples from ankylosing spondylitis patients. Some of the motif variants had been reported before in the synovial fluid and blood of reactive arthritis patients, a finding that suggests common disease-initiation mechanisms. The disease-linked clones had a CD8+ phenotype and were found at relatively low frequencies in peripheral blood.

Cut back by 2 bases and 0 bases, the V and J ends lie 10 bases apart. From the cysteine up to the phenylalanine, the CDR3 has a length of 15 residues. This entry keeps only the CDR3 DNA: 45 bases, framed from base 1. CDR1 and CDR2 are drawn from the germline V gene: SGHTA, FQGNSA. The specimen was blood, either unsorted or a sorted T cell fraction (not recorded which). This TCR was sampled from a male donor with ankylosing spondylitis. The receptor chain draws on TRBV7-2 and TRBJ1-1, with no D gene named confidently. The DNA sequence is TGTGCCAGCAGCTTATTACCGGAGCTGAACACTGAAGCTTTCTTT. It translates to CASSLLPELNTEAFF.